Each of the 5 T cell receptor beta chains below was sequenced from the same sample in a study of spatial heterogeneity in lung cancer. This sample's time point: blood at routine non-recurrence follow-up after resection. Whole RNA from tumor, nontumor lung or frozen PBMC was sequenced unsorted. MiXCR, applied by TCRdb to the 5' RACE reads, yields one record per CDR3 protein. This sample has about 25,000 distinct CDR3 sequences, with 5% to 6.5% found just once. The input for sequencing was PBMCs, taken at follow-up. The receptors come from a male donor with early-stage non-small cell lung cancer.

Many counts were recorded for this clonotype. The rearrangement links TRBV12-3 or TRBV12-4 to TRBJ1-1; D is undetermined. V was shortened by 6 bases and J by 4 bases, with 15 bases between the two germline ends. This CDR3 spans 14 amino acids. The CDR3 is CASSLPGRTTEAFF. In DNA, the CDR3 is TGTGCCAGCAGCCTCCCCGGACGGACCACTGAAGCTTTCTTT.

This clonotype occurred many times. The chain joins TRBV27 to TRBJ2-2; 10 positions agree with TRBD1. CDR1 and CDR2 from the germline V gene are MNHEY and SMNVEV (reference sequence). J gave up 3 bases and V 8 bases, and 6 bases lay outside the gene matches. This CDR3 is built from 15 residues. The CDR3 DNA reads TGTGCCAGCGGATCGGGACAGGGGTACACCGGGGAGCTGTTTTTT. The encoded protein is CASGSGQGYTGELFF.

The chain joins TRBV20-1 to TRBJ2-1; the match to TRBD2 covers 7 bases. V lost 1 base, J lost 5 bases, and 8 bases stayed unmatched. The CDR3 is 15 residues long. From germline, CDR1 is DFQATT and CDR2 SNEGSKA (reference sequence). CDR3 sequence (DNA): TGCAGTGCTAGAGCTCGCGGGCTAGCGGACAATGAGCAGTTCTTC. It yields the protein CSARARGLADNEQFF.

The table lists this clonotype with many counts. The chain uses TRBV5-1 and TRBJ2-3; TRBD1 matches 8 bases. V lost 0 bases to trimming and J lost 0 bases; unmatched junction nucleotides: 6. Per germline, CDR1 SGHRS and CDR2 YFSETQ. CDR3 length: 17 amino acids. The CDR3 coding sequence is TGCGCCAGCAGCTTGGCCGGACAGGGTAGAAGCACAGATACGCAGTATTTT. The encoded protein is CASSLAGQGRSTDTQYF.

This clonotype was counted between two and nine times. The rearrangement uses TRBV5-1 and TRBJ2-7; 8 bases align to TRBD2. Germline CDR1 SGHRS, CDR2 YFSETQ. CDR3 size: 16 residues. Trimming at V came to 5 bases and at J to 5 bases, leaving 15 bases not matched to a gene. The CDR3 here is CASSSPRGPGGHEQYF. In DNA form, the CDR3 reads TGCGCCAGCAGTTCCCCCCGTGGTCCGGGGGGGCACGAGCAGTACTTC. The full variable domain, its missing parts supplied by reference TRBV5-1 and TRBJ2-7, is KAGVTQTPRYLIKTRGQQVTLSCSPISGHRSVSWYQQTPGQGLQFLFEYFSETQRNKGNFPGRFSGRQFSNSRSEMNVSTLELGDSALYLCASSSPRGPGGHEQYFGPGTRLTVT.